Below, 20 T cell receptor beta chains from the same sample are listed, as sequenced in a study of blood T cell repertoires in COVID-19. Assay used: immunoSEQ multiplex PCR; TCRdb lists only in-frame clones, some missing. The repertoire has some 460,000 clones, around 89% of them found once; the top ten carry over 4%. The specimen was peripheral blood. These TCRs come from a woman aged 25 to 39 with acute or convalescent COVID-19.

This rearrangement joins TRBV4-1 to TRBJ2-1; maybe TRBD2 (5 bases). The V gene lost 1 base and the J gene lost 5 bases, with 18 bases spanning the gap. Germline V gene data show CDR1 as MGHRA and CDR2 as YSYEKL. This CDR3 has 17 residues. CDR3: CASSQAIAGGLNNEQFF. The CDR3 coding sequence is TGCGCCAGCAGCCAAGCAATCGCGGGCGGCCTTAACAATGAGCAGTTCTTC.

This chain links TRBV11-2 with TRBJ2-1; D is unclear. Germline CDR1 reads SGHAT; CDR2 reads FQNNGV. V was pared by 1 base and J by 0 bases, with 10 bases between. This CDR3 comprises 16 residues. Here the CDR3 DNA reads TGTGCCAGCAGCTTAGGTGCCCCGAGCTCCTACAATGAGCAGTTCTTC. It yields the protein CASSLGAPSSYNEQFF.

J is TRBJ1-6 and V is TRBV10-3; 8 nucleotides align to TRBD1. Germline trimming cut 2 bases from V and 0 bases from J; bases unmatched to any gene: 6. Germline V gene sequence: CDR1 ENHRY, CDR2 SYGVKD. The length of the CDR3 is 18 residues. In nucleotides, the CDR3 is TGTGCCATCAGTGAGAGACAGGGGTTAAGCTCCTATAATTCACCCCTCCACTTT. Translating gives CAISERQGLSSYNSPLHF.

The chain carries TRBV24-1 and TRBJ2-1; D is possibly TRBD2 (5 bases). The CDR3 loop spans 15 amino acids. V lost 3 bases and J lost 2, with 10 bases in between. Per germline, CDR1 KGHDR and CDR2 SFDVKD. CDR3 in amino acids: CATSDEGRAYNEQFF. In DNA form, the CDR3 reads TGTGCCACCAGTGATGAGGGTAGGGCCTACAATGAGCAGTTCTTC.

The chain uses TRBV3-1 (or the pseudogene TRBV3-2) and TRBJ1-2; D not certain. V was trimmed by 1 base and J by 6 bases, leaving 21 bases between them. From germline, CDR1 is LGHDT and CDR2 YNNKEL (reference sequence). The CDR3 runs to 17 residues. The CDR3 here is CASSQVGRQAIDNGYTF. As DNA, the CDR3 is TGTGCCAGCAGCCAAGTCGGCAGACAAGCAATAGACAATGGCTACACCTTC.

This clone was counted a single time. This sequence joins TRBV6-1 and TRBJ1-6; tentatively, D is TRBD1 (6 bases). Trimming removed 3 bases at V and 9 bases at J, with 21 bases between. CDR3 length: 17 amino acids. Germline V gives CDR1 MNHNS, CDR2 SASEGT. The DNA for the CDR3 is TGTGCCAGCAGTGATGGTTGGGACAAAACGGGGTTTTCACCCCTCCACTTT. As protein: CASSDGWDKTGFSPLHF.

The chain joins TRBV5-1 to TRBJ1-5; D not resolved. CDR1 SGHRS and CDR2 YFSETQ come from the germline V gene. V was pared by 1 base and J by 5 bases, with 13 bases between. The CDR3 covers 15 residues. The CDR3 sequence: CASSLRVGRDQPQHF. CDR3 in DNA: TGCGCCAGCAGCTTGCGAGTAGGGAGGGATCAGCCCCAGCATTTT.

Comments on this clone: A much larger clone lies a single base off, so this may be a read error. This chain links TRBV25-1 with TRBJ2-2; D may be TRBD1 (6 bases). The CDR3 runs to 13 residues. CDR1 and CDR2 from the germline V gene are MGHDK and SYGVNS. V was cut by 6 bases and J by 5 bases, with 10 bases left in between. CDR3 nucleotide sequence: TGTGCCAGCAGGGGGACAAGGACCGGGGAGCTGTTTTTT. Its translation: CASRGTRTGELFF.

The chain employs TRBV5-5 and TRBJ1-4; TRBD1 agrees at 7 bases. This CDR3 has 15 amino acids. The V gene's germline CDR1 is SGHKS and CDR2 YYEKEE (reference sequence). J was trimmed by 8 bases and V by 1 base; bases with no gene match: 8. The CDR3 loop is CASSLYGRGNEKLFF. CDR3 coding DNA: TGTGCCAGCAGCTTGTACGGCAGGGGGAACGAAAAACTGTTTTTT.

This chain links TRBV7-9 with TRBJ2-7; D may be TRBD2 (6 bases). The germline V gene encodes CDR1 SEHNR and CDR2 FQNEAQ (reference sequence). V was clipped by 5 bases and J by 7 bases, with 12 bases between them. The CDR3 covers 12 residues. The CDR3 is CASSPERGEQYF. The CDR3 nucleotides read TGTGCCAGCAGCCCAGAACGGGGGGAGCAGTACTTC.

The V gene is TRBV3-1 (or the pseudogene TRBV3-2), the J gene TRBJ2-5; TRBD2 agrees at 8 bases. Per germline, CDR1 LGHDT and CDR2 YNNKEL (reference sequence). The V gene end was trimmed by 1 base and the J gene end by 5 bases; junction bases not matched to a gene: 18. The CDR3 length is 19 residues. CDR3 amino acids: CASSQALGGGGPSVETQYF. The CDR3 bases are TGTGCCAGCAGCCAAGCTCTTGGCGGCGGGGGGCCCTCAGTGGAGACCCAGTACTTC.

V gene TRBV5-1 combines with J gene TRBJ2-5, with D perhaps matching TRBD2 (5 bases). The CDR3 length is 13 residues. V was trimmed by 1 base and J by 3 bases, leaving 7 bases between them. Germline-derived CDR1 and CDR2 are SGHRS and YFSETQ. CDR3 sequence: CASSLWEKETQYF. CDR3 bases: TGCGCCAGCAGCTTGTGGGAGAAAGAGACCCAGTACTTC.

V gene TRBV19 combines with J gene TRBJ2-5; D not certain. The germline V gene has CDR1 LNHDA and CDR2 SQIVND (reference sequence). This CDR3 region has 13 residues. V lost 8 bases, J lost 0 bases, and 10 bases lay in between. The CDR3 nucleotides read TGTGCCAGTTACACAGAAAACCAAGAGACCCAGTACTTC. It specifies CASYTENQETQYF.

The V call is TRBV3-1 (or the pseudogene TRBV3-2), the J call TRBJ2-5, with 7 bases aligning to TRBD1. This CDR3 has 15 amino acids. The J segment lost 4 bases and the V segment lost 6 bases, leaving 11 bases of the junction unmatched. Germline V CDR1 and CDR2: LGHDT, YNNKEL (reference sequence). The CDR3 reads CASSQTQGVGETQYF. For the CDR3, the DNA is TGTGCCAGCAGTCAGACGCAGGGGGTAGGAGAGACCCAGTACTTC.

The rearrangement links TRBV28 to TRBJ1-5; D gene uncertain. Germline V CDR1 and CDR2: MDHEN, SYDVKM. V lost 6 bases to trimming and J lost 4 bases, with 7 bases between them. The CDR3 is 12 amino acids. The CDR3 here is CASRNINQPQHF. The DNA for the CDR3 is TGTGCCAGCAGGAACATAAATCAGCCCCAGCATTTT. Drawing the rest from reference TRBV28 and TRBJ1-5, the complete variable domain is DVKVTQSSRYLVKRTGEKVFLECVQDMDHENMFWYRQDPGLGLRLIYFSYDVKMKEKGDIPEGYSVSREKKERFSLILESASTNQTSMYLCASRNINQPQHFGDGTRLSIL.

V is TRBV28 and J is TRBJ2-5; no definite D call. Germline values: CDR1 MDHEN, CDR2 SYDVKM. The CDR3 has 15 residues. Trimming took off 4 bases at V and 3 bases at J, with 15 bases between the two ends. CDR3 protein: CASSSVVEIEETQYF. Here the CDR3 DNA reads TGTGCCAGCAGTTCCGTGGTGGAGATCGAAGAGACCCAGTACTTC.

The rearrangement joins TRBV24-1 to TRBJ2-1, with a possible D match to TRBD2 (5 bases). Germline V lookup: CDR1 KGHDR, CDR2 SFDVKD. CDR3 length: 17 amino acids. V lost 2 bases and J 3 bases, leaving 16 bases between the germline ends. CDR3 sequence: CATSDSVAPEGYNEQFF. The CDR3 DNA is TGTGCCACCAGTGATTCGGTCGCCCCTGAGGGCTACAATGAGCAGTTCTTC.

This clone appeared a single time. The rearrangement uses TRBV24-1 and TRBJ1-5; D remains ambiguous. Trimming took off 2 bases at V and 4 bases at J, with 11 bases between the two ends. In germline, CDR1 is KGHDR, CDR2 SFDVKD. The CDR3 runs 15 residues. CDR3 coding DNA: TGTGCCACCAGTGATTCGCTAGTGGGTAATCAGCCCCAGCATTTT. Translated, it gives CATSDSLVGNQPQHF.

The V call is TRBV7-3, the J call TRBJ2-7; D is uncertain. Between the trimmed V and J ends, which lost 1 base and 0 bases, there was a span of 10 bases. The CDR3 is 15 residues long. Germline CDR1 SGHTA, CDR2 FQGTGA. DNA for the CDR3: TGTGCCAGCAGCTTAAACAGCCATCACTCCTACGAGCAGTACTTC. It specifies CASSLNSHHSYEQYF.

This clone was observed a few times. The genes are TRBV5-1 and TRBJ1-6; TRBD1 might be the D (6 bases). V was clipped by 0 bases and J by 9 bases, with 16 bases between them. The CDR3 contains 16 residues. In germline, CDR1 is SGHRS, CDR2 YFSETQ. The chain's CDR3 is CASSLGVQGISSPLHF. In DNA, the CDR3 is TGCGCCAGCAGCTTGGGTGTACAGGGAATCTCTTCACCCCTCCACTTT.